This TCR beta chain is from a study of blood T cell repertoires in COVID-19. Study information: The origin of the acute and convalescent COVID-19 samples was the United States, Italy and Spain. Sources were T cells, B-cell-depleted T cells, or PBMCs; the material itself was cDNA or gDNA.

In the authors' workflow: Amplifying reference gene primers gave estimates of nucleated cell counts. Method: immunoSEQ multiplex PCR; TCRdb's copy keeps in-frame clones and lacks some. V, J and clone size are those of that table, while D and trimming were read from the DNA. This sample has 200,000 to 300,000 clones, with roughly 82% found just once. The CDR3 totals 14 residues. Germline V gene sequence: CDR1 SGHNT, CDR2 YYREEE (reference sequence). The V segment lost 4 bases and the J segment 6 bases; nucleotides outside the gene matches: 8. The sequence was obtained from a man between 40 and 49 years old who had recovered from COVID-19. Material for sequencing was peripheral blood. The chain employs TRBV5-4 and TRBJ2-3; TRBD2 aligns across 7 bases. The CDR3 sequence is CASSGASGDDTQYF. As DNA, the CDR3 is TGTGCCAGCAGCGGGGCCAGCGGGGATGATACGCAGTATTTT.